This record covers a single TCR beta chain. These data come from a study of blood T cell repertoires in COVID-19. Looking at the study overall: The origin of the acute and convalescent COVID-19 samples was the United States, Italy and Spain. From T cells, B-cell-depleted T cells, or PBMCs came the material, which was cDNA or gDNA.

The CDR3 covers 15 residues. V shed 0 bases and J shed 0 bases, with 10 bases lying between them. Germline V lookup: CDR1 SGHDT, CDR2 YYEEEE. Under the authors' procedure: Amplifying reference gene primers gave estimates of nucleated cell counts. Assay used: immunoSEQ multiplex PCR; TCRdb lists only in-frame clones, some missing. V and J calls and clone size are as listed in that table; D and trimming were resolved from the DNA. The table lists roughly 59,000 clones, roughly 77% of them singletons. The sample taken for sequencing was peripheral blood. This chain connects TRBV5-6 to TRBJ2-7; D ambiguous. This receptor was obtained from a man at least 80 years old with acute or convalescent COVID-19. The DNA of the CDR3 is TGTGCCAGCAGCTTGGGGGTTAGCAGCTCCTACGAGCAGTACTTC. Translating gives CASSLGVSSSYEQYF. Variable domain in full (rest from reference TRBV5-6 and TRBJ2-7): DAGVTQSPTHLIKTRGQQVTLRCSPKSGHDTVSWYQQALGQGPQFIFQYYEEEERQRGNFPDRFSGHQFPNYSSELNVNALLLGDSALYLCASSLGVSSSYEQYFGPGTRLTVT.